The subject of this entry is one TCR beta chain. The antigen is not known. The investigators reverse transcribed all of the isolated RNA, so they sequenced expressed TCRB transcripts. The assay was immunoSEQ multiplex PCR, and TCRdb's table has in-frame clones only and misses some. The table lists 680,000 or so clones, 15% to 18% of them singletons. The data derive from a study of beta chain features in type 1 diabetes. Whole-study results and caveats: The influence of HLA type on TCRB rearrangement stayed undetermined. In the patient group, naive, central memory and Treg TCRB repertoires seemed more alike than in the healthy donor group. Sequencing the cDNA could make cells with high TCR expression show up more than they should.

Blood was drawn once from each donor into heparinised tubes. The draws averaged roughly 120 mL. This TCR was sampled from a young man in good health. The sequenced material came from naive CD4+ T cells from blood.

CDR3 amino acids: CASSLQGMGTEAFF. In DNA form, the CDR3 reads TGTGCCAGCAGCTTACAGGGGATGGGCACTGAAGCTTTCTTT. The chain couples TRBV6-6 to TRBJ1-1, with 7 bases that match TRBD1. Trimming took 6 bases from V and 4 from J; bases not matched to a gene: 8. The CDR3 length is 14 residues. The germline CDR1 and CDR2 sequences are MNHNY and SVGAGI (reference sequence).